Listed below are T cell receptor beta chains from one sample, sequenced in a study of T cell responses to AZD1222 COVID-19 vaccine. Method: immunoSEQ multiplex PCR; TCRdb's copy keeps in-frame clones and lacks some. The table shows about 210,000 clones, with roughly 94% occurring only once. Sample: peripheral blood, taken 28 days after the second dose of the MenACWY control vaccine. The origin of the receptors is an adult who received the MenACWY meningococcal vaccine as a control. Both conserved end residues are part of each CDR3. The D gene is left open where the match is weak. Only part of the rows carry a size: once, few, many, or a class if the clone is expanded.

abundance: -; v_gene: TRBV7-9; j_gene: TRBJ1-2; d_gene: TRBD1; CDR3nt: TGTGCCAGCAGCTTATCAGCGCCGACAGGGAACTATGGCTACACCTTC; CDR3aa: CASSLSAPTGNYGYTF
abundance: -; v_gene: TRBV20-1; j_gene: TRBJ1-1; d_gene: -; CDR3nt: TGCAGTGCTAGTCGGGGTGGCACCACTGAAGCTTTCTTT; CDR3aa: CSASRGGTTEAFF
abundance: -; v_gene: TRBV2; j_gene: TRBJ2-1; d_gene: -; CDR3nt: TGTGCCAGCAGCCGGGACCCATCCCAGCTGTTCTTC; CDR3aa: CASSRDPSQLFF
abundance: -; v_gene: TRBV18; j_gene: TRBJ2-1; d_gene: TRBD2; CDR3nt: TGTGCCAGCTCACCGACTTTAGAGGGGACTACTAACAATGAGCAGTTCTTC; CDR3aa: CASSPTLEGTTNNEQFF
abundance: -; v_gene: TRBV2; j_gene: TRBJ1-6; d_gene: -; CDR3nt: TGTGCCAGCAGTTCACAGGGCGGGGAGAATTCACCCCTCCACTTT; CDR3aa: CASSSQGGENSPLHF
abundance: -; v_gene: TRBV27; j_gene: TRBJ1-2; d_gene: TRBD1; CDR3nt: TGTGCCAGCAGTTTAGACCCGGGACAGCCTCTTAACTATGGCTACACCTTC; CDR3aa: CASSLDPGQPLNYGYTF
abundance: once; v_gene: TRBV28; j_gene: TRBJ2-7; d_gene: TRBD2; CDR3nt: TGTGCCAGCAGTTGGGAGGGACTAGCGGGAATCTACGAGCAGTACTTC; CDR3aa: CASSWEGLAGIYEQYF
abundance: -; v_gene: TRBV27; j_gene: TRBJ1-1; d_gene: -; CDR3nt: TGTGCCAGCAGTCCCTCCCGCGGGGGGGTGAACACTGAAGCTTTCTTT; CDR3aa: CASSPSRGGVNTEAFF
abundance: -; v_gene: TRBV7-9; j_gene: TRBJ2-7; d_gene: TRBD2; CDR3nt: TGTGCCAGCAGCTTGGCGGGAGGGAACGAGCAGTACTTC; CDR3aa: CASSLAGGNEQYF
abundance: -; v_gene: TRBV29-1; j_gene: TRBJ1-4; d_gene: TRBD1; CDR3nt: TGCAGCGTCGGGACAGGGGAGGAAAAACTGTTTTTT; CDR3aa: CSVGTGEEKLFF
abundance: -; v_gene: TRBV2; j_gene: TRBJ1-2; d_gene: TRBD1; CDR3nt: TGTGCCAGCATTTGGGACAGGGAAGGTGGCTACACCTTC; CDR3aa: CASIWDREGGYTF
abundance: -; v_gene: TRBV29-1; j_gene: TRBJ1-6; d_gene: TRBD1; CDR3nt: TGCAGCGTTCAGTCAGGGGGCAATTCACCCCTCCACTTT; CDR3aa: CSVQSGGNSPLHF
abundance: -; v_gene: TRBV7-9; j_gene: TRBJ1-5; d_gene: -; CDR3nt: TGTGCCAGCAGCCGGGTTTCCGGCGGGCAGCCCCAGCATTTT; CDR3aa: CASSRVSGGQPQHF
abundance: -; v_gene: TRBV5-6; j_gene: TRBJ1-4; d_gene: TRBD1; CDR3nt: TGTGCCAGCAGCTTGGCTGGGGACAGGGGGCGTGAAAAACTGTTTTTT; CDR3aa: CASSLAGDRGREKLFF
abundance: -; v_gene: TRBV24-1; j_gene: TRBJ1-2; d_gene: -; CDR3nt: TGTGCCACCAGTGATTTTACTACTAACTATGGCTACACCTTC; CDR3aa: CATSDFTTNYGYTF
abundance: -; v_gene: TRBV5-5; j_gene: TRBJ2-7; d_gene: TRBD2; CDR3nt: TGTGCCAGCAGCTGGGGACTAGTAGCCTACGAGCAGTACTTC; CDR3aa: CASSWGLVAYEQYF
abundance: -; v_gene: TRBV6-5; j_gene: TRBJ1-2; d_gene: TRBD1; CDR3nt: TGTGCCAGCAGGGACGGGACAGATTCTCGGTATGGCTACACCTTC; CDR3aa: CASRDGTDSRYGYTF
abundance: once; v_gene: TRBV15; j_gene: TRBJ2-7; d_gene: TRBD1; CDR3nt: TGTGCCACCAGCAGAGATCGGACAGGGGGGGGCGAGCAGTACTTC; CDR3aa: CATSRDRTGGGEQYF